This is a list of T cell receptor beta chains from one sample in a study of vaccination and CD4 T cells after COVID-19. Antigens for these TCRs are unknown. TCRdb fed the PCR reads into MiXCR, producing one record per CDR3 protein. Of roughly 16,000 distinct CDR3 sequences in the sample, about a third are singletons; the top ten hold around 14%. The sample consisted of cultured CD4+ T cells from blood. All receptors derive from a human donor with COVID-19. Both conserved end residues are part of each CDR3. The order of the fields is V gene, CDR3 length, CDR3 protein.

TRBV5-1	17	CASSRGDIRVGVDGYTF
TRBV6-1	15	CASSERWGINYGYTF
TRBV6-2/TRBV6-3	13	CASGQFGTDTQYF
TRBV10-3	13	CAISESQDYGYTF
TRBV6-5	13	CASSYLASDTQYF
TRBV6-1	16	CASSLSQTATNSPLHF
TRBV20-1	15	CSASRRGGGVTEAFF
TRBV27	14	CASSERVSNQPQHF
TRBV5-1	14	CASSPSGGGRELFF
TRBV4-1	15	CASSQGGGAFGGYTF
TRBV21-1	14	CASFTDRTNYGYTF
TRBV24-1	16	CATSDPLAGSTDTQYF
TRBV12-3/TRBV12-4	16	CASSPPGQGTSSPLHF
TRBV20-1	14	CSAFAPEGDTEAFF
TRBV30	13	CAWGTGANYGYTF
TRBV7-9	13	CASSIRGGTEAFF
TRBV12-3/TRBV12-4	14	CASSLFRDTYGCTF
TRBV7-2	13	CASSPFPTDTQYF
TRBV27	14	CASSLGWGRDTQYF
TRBV11-3	18	CASSLEALGTGANYGYTF
TRBV30	12	CAWTGWNEKLFF
TRBV20-1	13	CSAAPGRANGYTF
TRBV28	15	CASSPRLGSNQPQHF
TRBV30	13	CAWNPQAGDGYTF